These 2 T cell receptor beta chains originate from one sample sequenced in a study of CD8+CD57+ T cells in acquired aplastic anemia. Genomic DNA was employed as the template in profiling TCR beta VDJ and CDR3. Via MiXCR, TCRdb re-called the reads, giving one row per CDR3 protein. The repertoire holds roughly 98,000 distinct CDR3 sequences, with around 62% as singletons. It was patients with CD8+CD57+ cell expansion by flow cytometry who were chosen for sequencing. The sample consisted of sorted CD4+, CD8+, or CD8+CD57+ T cells (not recorded which) from PBMCs. These receptors all come from a human donor with aplastic anemia.

This clonotype has only a few counts. The chain has TRBV24-1 and TRBJ1-3; D might be TRBD1 (6 bases). With 3 bases removed from V and 0 bases from J, the gap between germline ends came to 14 bases. The V gene's germline CDR1 is KGHDR and CDR2 SFDVKD. The CDR3 runs to 17 residues. In nucleotides, the CDR3 is TGTGCCACCAGTGATCCCCCTGGACAGTCCTCTGGAAACACCATATATTTT. This codes for CATSDPPGQSSGNTIYF.

This clonotype has at least ten counts. This may be a read error, as it is one base from a much larger clone. J is TRBJ1-1 and V is TRBV25-1; the D is unclear. This CDR3 region has 16 residues. The germline V and J ends were trimmed by 10 bases and 1 base, with 22 bases remaining between them. Germline CDR1 and CDR2: MGHDK and SYGVNS. The CDR3 region has the DNA TGTGCCACCCGACCAGGTGTCCCTCGGGGGAACACTGAAGCTTTCTTT. Translation: CATRPGVPRGNTEAFF.